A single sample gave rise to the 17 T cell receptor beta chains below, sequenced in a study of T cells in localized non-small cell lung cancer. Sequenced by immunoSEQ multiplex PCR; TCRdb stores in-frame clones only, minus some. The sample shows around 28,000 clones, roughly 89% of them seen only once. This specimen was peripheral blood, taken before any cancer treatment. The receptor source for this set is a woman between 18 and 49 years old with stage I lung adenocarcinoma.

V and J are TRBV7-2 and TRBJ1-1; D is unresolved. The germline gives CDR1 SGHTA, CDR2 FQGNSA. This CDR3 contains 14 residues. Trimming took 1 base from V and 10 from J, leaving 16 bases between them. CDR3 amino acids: CASSLGRQSGGAFF. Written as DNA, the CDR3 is TGTGCCAGCAGCTTAGGCCGACAATCAGGAGGAGCTTTCTTT.

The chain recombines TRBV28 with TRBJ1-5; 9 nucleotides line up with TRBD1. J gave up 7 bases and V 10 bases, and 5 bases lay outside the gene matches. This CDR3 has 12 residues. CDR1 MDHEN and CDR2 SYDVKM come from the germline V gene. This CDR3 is CAMGQGEQPQHF. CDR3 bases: TGTGCCATGGGACAGGGTGAACAGCCCCAGCATTTT.

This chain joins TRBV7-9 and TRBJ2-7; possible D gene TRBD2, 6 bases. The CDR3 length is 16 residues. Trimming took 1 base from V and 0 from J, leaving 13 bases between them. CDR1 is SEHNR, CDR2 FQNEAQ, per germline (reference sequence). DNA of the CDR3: TGTGCCAGCAGCTTAGTGGCCGGGACTTTCTCCTACGAGCAGTACTTC. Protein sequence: CASSLVAGTFSYEQYF.

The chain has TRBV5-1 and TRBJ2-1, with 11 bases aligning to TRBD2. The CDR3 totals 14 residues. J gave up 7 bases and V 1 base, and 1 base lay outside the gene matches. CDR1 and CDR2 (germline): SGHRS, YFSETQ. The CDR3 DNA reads TGCGCCAGCAGCTTGCCTAGCGGGGGGAATGAGCAGTTCTTC. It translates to CASSLPSGGNEQFF.

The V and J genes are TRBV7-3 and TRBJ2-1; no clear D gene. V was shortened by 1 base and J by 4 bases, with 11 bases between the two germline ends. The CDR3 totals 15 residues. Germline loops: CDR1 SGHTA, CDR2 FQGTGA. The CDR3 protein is CASSLSGNFYNEQFF. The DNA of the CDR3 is TGTGCCAGCAGCTTAAGTGGCAACTTTTACAATGAGCAGTTCTTC.

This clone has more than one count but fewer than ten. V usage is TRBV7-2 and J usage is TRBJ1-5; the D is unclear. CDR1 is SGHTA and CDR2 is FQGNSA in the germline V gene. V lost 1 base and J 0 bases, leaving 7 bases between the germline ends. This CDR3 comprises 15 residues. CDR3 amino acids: CASSLGSASNQPQHF. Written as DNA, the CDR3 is TGTGCCAGCAGCTTAGGGTCGGCTAGCAATCAGCCCCAGCATTTT.

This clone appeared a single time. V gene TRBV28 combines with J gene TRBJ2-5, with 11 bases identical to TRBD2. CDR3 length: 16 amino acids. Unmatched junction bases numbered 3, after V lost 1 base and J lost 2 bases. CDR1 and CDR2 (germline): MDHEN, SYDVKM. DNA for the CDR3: TGTGCCAGCAGTTTATTGGGGACTAGCGGTCAAGAGACCCAGTACTTC. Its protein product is CASSLLGTSGQETQYF. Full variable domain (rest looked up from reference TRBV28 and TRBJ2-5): DVKVTQSSRYLVKRTGEKVFLECVQDMDHENMFWYRQDPGLGLRLIYFSYDVKMKEKGDIPEGYSVSREKKERFSLILESASTNQTSMYLCASSLLGTSGQETQYFGPGTRLLVL.

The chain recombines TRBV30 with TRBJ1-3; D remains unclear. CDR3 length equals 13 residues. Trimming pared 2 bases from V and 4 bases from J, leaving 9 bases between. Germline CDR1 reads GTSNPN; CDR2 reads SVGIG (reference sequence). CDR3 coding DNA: TGTGCCTGGAGTACGGGCTCCGGAAACACCATATATTTT. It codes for CAWSTGSGNTIYF. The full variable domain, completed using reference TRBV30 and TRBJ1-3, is SQTIHQWPATLVQPVGSPLSLECTVEGTSNPNLYWYRQAAGRGLQLLFYSVGIGQISSEVPQNLSASRPQDRQFILSSKKLLLSDSGFYLCAWSTGSGNTIYFGEGSWLTVV.

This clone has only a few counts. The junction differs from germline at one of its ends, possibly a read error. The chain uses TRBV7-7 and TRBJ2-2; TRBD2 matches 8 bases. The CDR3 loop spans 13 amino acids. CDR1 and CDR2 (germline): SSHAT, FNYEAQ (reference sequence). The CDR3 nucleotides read TGTGCTAGCAGCAGAGCGGGAGCCGGGGAGCTGTTTTTT. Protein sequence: CASSRAGAGELFF.

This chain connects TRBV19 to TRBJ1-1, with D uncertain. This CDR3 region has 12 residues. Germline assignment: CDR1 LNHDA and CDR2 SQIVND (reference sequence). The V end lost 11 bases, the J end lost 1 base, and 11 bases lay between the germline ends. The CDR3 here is CAVRRRNTEAFF. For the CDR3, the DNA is TGTGCCGTTAGGAGGCGGAACACTGAAGCTTTCTTT.

The CDR3 sequence is CASSLVHLYEQYF. In DNA, the CDR3 is TGTGCCAGCAGCTTAGTACATCTCTACGAGCAGTACTTC. The chain carries TRBV11-2 and TRBJ2-5, with unresolved D. The J call may be faulty, since TRBJ2-7 better matches the DNA end. In germline, CDR1 is SGHAT, CDR2 FQNNGV. The length of the CDR3 is 13 residues.

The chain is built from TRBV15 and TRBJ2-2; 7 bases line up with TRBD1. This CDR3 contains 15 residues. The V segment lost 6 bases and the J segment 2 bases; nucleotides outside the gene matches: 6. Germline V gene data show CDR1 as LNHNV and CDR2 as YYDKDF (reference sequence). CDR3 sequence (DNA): TGTGCCACCAGAAGACAGGGTATCAACACCGGGGAGCTGTTTTTT. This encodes CATRRQGINTGELFF.

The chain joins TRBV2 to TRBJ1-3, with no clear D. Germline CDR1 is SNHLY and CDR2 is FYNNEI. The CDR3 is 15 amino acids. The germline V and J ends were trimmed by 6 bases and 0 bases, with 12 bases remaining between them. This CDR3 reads CASRFWKSSGNTIYF. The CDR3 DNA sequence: TGTGCCAGCAGGTTTTGGAAGAGCTCTGGAAACACCATATATTTT.

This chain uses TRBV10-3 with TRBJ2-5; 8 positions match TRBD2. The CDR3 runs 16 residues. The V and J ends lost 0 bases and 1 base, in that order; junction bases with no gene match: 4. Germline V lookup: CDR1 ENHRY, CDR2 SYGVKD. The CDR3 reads CAISESKLAAQETQYF. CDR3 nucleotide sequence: TGTGCCATCAGTGAGTCGAAACTAGCGGCCCAAGAGACCCAGTACTTC.

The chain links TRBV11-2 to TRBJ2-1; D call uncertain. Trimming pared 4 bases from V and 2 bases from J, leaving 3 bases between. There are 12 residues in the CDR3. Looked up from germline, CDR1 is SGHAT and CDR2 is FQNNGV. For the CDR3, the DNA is TGTGCCAGCAGCTCAACCTACAATGAGCAGTTCTTC. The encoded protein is CASSSTYNEQFF.

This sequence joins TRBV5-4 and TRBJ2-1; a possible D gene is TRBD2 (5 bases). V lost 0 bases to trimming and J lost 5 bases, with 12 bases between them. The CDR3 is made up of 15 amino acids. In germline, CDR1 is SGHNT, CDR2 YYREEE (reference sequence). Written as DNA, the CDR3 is TGTGCCAGCAGCTTGGGTTGGACTGGGGACAATGAGCAGTTCTTC. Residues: CASSLGWTGDNEQFF.

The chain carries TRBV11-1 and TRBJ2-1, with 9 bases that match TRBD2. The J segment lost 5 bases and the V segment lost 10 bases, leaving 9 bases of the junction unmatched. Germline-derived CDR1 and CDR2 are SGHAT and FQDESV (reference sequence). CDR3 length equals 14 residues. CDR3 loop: CATSGTHYNNEQFF. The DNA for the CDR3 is TGTGCCACTAGCGGGACCCATTATAACAATGAGCAGTTCTTC.